This entry is about one T cell receptor (beta chain). What it binds is not known. Amplification targeted TCR beta CDR3 regions from RNA transcripts. First-round RT-PCR with HTBI primers amplified the TCR CDR3 region. MiXCR, applied by TCRdb to the multiplex PCR reads, yields one record per CDR3 protein. Of about 600,000 distinct CDR3 sequences detected, 16% appear once; the ten largest clones hold 2.5% to 4%. It was uncontrolled infection, other autoimmune disease, pregnancy or lactation that excluded patients. This sample was taken from a study of T cells in Graves' hyperthyroidism and ophthalmopathy. General study results and limits: In blood, most of the thyroid clonotypes expanded above 0.001 were also present.

V dropped 5 bases and J dropped 5 bases, with 18 bases sitting between them. The CDR3 extends over 15 amino acids. Germline CDR1 SGHTA, CDR2 FQGTGA. This chain connects TRBV7-3 to TRBJ2-5, with a tentative D call TRBD2 (6 bases). The specimen was blood. The receptor was derived from a woman in her 40s with Graves' ophthalmopathy. CDR3 sequence (DNA): TGTGCCAGCAGCCTCCTGGGGGGAACGGGGGAGACCCAGTACTTC. It translates to CASSLLGGTGETQYF.